The subject of this entry is one T cell receptor (beta chain). In the PCR, 60 Vbeta and 13 Jbeta primers were used. Methods used by the authors: In a later analysis, roughly 11 million of approximately 80 million unique beta chains occurred in at least two donors. The table came from immunoSEQ multiplex PCR; TCRdb's copy has only in-frame clones and leaves some out. V, J and clone size derive from that table, while D and trimming were established from the DNA sequence. In the table there are about 120,000 clones, over 80% of which are singletons. This record comes from a study of cytomegalovirus exposure and HLA in healthy donors. CDR1 and CDR2 from the germline V gene are SGHKS and YYEKEE (reference sequence). Trimming took 2 bases from V and 4 from J; bases not matched to a gene: 5. This CDR3 spans 15 amino acids.

Sequencing was carried out using PBMCs. The J gene is TRBJ1-2, the V gene TRBV5-5, with TRBD1 matching over 10 bases. This TCR was sampled from a man between 25 and 39 years old in good health and CMV-seronegative. The CDR3 sequence is CASSLGQGGFYGYTF. The CDR3 nucleotides read TGTGCCAGCAGCTTAGGACAGGGGGGATTCTATGGCTACACCTTC.